This is a list of T cell receptor beta chains from one sample in a study of human T cells and chemical hapten exposure. TCRdb called the RACE reads again in MiXCR, with one record for every CDR3 protein. There are over 85,000 distinct CDR3 sequences in the sample; around 9.3% occur only once, and 2% to 2.5% lies in the top ten. The material was whole blood, obtained in connection with sensitization to the hapten diphenylcyclopropenone (DPC). The origin of the receptors is a woman in her thirties or forties with alopecia areata. Some clones in this sample may be carry-over from other donors' samples. Each CDR3 is given with its conserved first and last residue. A D gene is named only where the DNA matches it firmly. Clone size appears in some rows only: once, few, many, or a class for an expanded clone.

d_call j_call clone_size v_call cdr3_nt cdr3_aa
NA TRBJ2-7 NA TRBV6-4 TGTGCCAGCAGTGACTCGAATTCTGGTGCCTCCTACGAGCAGTACTTC CASSDSNSGASYEQYF
NA TRBJ2-1 few TRBV29-1 TGCAGCGTTGAGGACGATAACTACAATGAGCAGTTCTTC CSVEDDNYNEQFF
TRBD1 TRBJ1-4 few TRBV20-1 TGCAGTGCTAGTCCGACAGGGGGTGAAAAACTGTTTTTT CSASPTGGEKLFF
NA TRBJ2-1 many TRBV29-1 TGCAGCGTTGAAGGGGATTGGGAGCAGTTCTTC CSVEGDWEQFF
TRBD1 TRBJ1-6 many TRBV15 TGTGCCACCAGCAGAGAATACGGGACAGGGGCTTCACCCCTCCACTTT CATSREYGTGASPLHF
NA TRBJ2-3 few TRBV5-1 TGCGCCAGCAGCTTGAACTGGGACGGAGGCACAGATACGCAGTATTTT CASSLNWDGGTDTQYF
NA TRBJ2-3 NA TRBV4-2 TGTGCCAGCAGCCAAGGGACAGTAGCAGGGCTTAGCACAGATACGCAGTATTTT CASSQGTVAGLSTDTQYF
TRBD1 TRBJ2-7 many TRBV4-1 TGCGCCAGCAGCCAAGTTCTCCAGGGGGCATTCCTCTACGAGCAGTACTTC CASSQVLQGAFLYEQYF
TRBD2 TRBJ2-2 NA TRBV3-1 TGTGCCAGCAGCCAAGGGACTAGTCCGAACACCGGGGAGCTGTTTTTT CASSQGTSPNTGELFF
NA TRBJ1-3 NA TRBV4-2 TGTGCCAGCAGCCAAGATGTTGTGGATTTCTCTGGAAACACCATATATTTT CASSQDVVDFSGNTIYF
NA TRBJ2-3 few TRBV9 TGTGCCAGCAGCGTAGCGGGGGACACAGATACGCAGTATTTT CASSVAGDTDTQYF
NA TRBJ1-5 NA TRBV28 TGTGCCAGCAGTCCGCCTCCAATGCAGCCCCAGCATTTT CASSPPPMQPQHF
NA TRBJ2-5 NA TRBV11-2 TGTGCCAGCAGTCGGGGCCACCAAGAGACCCAGTACTTC CASSRGHQETQYF
TRBD1 TRBJ2-2 NA TRBV12-3/TRBV12-4 TGTGCCAGCAGTTTGTTTGGGACAGGGGACACCGGGGAGCTGTTTTTT CASSLFGTGDTGELFF
TRBD1 TRBJ2-7 few TRBV5-5 TGTGCCAGCAGCTTCGGACAGGGGAGCTCCTACGAGCAGTACTTC CASSFGQGSSYEQYF
TRBD1 TRBJ1-2 few TRBV14 TGTGCCAGCAGCCAAGTTGGTAGACAGGGGGATGGCTACACCTTC CASSQVGRQGDGYTF
NA TRBJ1-2 few TRBV28 TGTGCCAGCAGATATCCAGGGACGCTTTACTATGGCTACACCTTC CASRYPGTLYYGYTF
NA TRBJ1-4 many TRBV6-6 TGTGCCAGCAGGGGCAGGGGAGAAAAACTGTTTTTT CASRGRGEKLFF
TRBD2 TRBJ2-1 many TRBV4-3 TGCGCCAGCAGCCACCGAGGGACTAGCGGGAGGCACAATGAGCAGTTCTTC CASSHRGTSGRHNEQFF
TRBD1 TRBJ1-3 few TRBV18 TGTGCCAGCTCATACGGACAGGCCCGACGCTCTGGAAACACCATATATTTT CASSYGQARRSGNTIYF
NA TRBJ2-2 many TRBV30 TGTGCCTGGAGTGTAGGGACTGGTAACACCGGGGAGCTGTTTTTT CAWSVGTGNTGELFF
NA TRBJ2-5 NA TRBV28 TGTGCCAGCAGCAGGGACCGAGGGTCCCAGTACTTC CASSRDRGSQYF
NA TRBJ2-7 many TRBV27 TGTGCCAGCAGTTCCCCCAAGGGTCCGGGACTCCGGGACGAGCAGTACTTC CASSSPKGPGLRDEQYF
NA TRBJ2-7 many TRBV15 TGTGCCACCAGCAGAGAGATTGGTCAGGGGTCGGACGAGCAGTACTTC CATSREIGQGSDEQYF
TRBD2 TRBJ2-7 NA TRBV10-3 TGTGCCATCAGCGAACCAGCGGGAGGGGGCTACGAGCAGTACTTC CAISEPAGGGYEQYF
NA TRBJ2-6 many TRBV4-3 TGCGCCAGCAGCCAAGAGGGTGGCGGGGCCAACGTCCTGACTTTC CASSQEGGGANVLTF
NA TRBJ2-1 many TRBV29-1 TGCAGCGCCTCATACAATGAGCAGTTCTTC CSASYNEQFF
NA TRBJ2-7 NA TRBV28 TGTGCCAGCAGTTTATATAACTCCTACGAGCAGTACTTC CASSLYNSYEQYF
TRBD2 TRBJ2-1 many TRBV4-1 TGCGCCAGCAGCCCCCTAGGGCTAGCGGGGCCGAGCTCCTACAATGAGCAGTTCTTC CASSPLGLAGPSSYNEQFF
TRBD1 TRBJ2-3 few TRBV28 TGTGCCAGCAAACTCCTACAGGGGGCTGAAGATACGCAGTATTTT CASKLLQGAEDTQYF
NA TRBJ1-5 NA TRBV7-9 TGTGCCAGCAGCTTTTTCGCTGACTCCCCCCAGCATTTT CASSFFADSPQHF
NA TRBJ2-2 many TRBV12-3/TRBV12-4 TGTGCCAGCAGCTTCACCGGGGAGCTGTTTTTT CASSFTGELFF
NA TRBJ1-4 NA TRBV5-1 TGCGCCAGCAATCAAGGGAGGGGTGATGAAAAACTGTTTTTT CASNQGRGDEKLFF
TRBD1 TRBJ1-5 few TRBV7-2 TGTGCCAGCAGCTTAGATTCCCGGACAGGGCGCAATCAGCCCCAGCATTTT CASSLDSRTGRNQPQHF
NA TRBJ2-1 many TRBV12-3/TRBV12-4 TGTGCCAGCAGTTTAGCCCTTTCCAATGAGCAGTTCTTC CASSLALSNEQFF
NA TRBJ2-3 many TRBV20-1 TGCAGTGCTAGCAGGACTAGCACAGATACGCAGTATTTT CSASRTSTDTQYF
NA TRBJ2-5 NA TRBV2 TGTGCCAGCACCCGGGAAAACTTGAGGGGCCAAGAGACCCAGTACTTC CASTRENLRGQETQYF
NA TRBJ2-1 many TRBV3-1 TGTGCCAGCAGCCAGAATATATTTGGTGAGCAGTTCTTC CASSQNIFGEQFF
NA TRBJ1-2 many TRBV28 TGTGCCAGCAGTTTAGGTCGGGGGATTGGCTACACCTTC CASSLGRGIGYTF
NA TRBJ2-7 many TRBV12-3/TRBV12-4 TGTGCCAGCAGTTTGGCGGGGCGGAGCTCCTACGAGCAGTACTTC CASSLAGRSSYEQYF